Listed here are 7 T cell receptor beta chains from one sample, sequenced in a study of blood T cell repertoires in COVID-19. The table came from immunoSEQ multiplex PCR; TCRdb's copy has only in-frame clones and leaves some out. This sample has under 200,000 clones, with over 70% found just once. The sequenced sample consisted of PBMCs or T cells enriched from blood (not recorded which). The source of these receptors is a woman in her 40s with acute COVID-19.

CDR3 nucleotide sequence: TGTGCCAGCAGCTCCGTTACGGGAGGTTACAATGAGCAGTTCTTC. Protein sequence: CASSSVTGGYNEQFF. The chain links TRBV5-6 to TRBJ2-1; 7 positions match TRBD2. The V gene end was trimmed by 3 bases and the J gene end by 4 bases; junction bases not matched to a gene: 7. The CDR3 consists of 15 residues. CDR1 and CDR2 from the germline V gene are SGHDT and YYEEEE.

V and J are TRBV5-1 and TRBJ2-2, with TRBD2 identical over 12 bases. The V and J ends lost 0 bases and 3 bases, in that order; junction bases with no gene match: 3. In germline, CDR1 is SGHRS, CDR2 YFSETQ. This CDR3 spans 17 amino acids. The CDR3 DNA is TGCGCCAGCAGCTTGGGACTAGCGGGAGTAGACACCGGGGAGCTGTTTTTT. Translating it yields CASSLGLAGVDTGELFF.

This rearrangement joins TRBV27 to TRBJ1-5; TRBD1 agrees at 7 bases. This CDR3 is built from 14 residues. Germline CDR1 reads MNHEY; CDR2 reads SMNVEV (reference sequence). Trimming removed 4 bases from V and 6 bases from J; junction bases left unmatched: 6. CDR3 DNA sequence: TGTGCCAGCAGTTCTATGACAGGGACTCAGCCCCAGCATTTT. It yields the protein CASSSMTGTQPQHF.

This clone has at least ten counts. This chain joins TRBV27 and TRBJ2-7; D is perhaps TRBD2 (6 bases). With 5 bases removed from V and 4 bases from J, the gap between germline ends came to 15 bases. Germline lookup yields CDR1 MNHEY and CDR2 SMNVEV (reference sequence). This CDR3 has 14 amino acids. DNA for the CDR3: TGTGCCAGCAGTCACCGGGACTGGGGTTACGAGCAGTACTTC. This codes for CASSHRDWGYEQYF.

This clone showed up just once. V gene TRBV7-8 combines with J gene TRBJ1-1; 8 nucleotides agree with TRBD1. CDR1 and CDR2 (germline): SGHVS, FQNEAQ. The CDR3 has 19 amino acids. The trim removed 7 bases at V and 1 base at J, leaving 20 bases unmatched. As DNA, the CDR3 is TGTGCCAGCAACCCAAGGACAGGGTATGGGGTGTTGGAGAACACTGAAGCTTTCTTT. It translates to CASNPRTGYGVLENTEAFF.

Here the CDR3 reads CASNTGVPGNTIYF. CDR3 bases: TGTGCCAGTAACACAGGGGTCCCTGGAAACACCATATATTTT. J is TRBJ1-3 and V is TRBV19; 7 bases align to TRBD1. The J segment lost 2 bases and the V segment lost 7 bases, leaving 5 bases of the junction unmatched. The CDR3 sequence is 14 residues long. Germline assignment: CDR1 LNHDA and CDR2 SQIVND (reference sequence).

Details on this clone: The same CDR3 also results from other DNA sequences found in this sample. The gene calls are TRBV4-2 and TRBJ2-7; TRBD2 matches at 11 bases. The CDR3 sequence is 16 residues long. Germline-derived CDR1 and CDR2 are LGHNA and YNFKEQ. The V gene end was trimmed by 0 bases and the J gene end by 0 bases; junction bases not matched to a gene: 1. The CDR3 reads CASSQETSGASYEQYF. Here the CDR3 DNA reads TGTGCCAGCAGCCAAGAGACTAGCGGGGCCTCCTACGAGCAGTACTTC.